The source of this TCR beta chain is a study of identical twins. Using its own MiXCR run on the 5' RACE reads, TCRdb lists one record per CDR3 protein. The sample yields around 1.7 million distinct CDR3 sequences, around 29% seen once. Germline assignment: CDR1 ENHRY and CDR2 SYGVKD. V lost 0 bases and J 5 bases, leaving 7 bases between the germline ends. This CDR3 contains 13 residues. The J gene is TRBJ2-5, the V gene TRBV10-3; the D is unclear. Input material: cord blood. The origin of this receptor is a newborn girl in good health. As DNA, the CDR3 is TGTGCCATCAGTGAGTCGACATTGGAGACCCAGTACTTC. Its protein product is CAISESTLETQYF.